This passage covers 2 T cell receptor beta chains from one sample sequenced in a study of T cell repertoires in cytomegalovirus infection. TCRdb used MiXCR to reprocess the reads, holding one entry per CDR3 protein. The sample lists 650,000 to 900,000 distinct CDR3 sequences, almost 30% seen once, with 10% to 15% in the top ten. Their antigen targets remain unknown. This sample comprised cultured CD8+ T cells from PBMCs, obtained from culture after CMV antigen stimulation. Receptors originate from a human donor in good health (CMV status not recorded). Some clones in this sample may be carry-over from other donors' samples.

This clonotype was detected a few times. CDR3 sequence (DNA): TGTGCCAGCAGCTTAGGGGCGGAACAGCCCCAGCATTTT. This codes for CASSLGAEQPQHF. The chain recombines TRBV11-1 with TRBJ1-5; D gene unclear. The germline V gene has CDR1 SGHAT and CDR2 FQDESV (reference sequence). Trimming left V 1 base short and J 7 bases short, with 8 bases between. This CDR3 contains 13 residues.

This clonotype was seen only once. The chain is built from TRBV6-6 and TRBJ1-2; TRBD1 matches 10 bases. CDR1 and CDR2 (germline): MNHNY, SVGAGI (reference sequence). This CDR3 is 17 amino acids long. With 5 bases clipped from V and 5 bases from J, the junction kept 14 bases outside the gene matches. CDR3 region: CASSPGTGALRKYGYTF. In nucleotides, the CDR3 is TGTGCCAGCAGTCCCGGGACAGGGGCGTTAAGGAAGTATGGCTACACCTTC.